Below, 7 T cell receptor beta chains from the same sample are listed, as sequenced in a study of metastatic and nonmetastatic thyroid tumors. Patients underwent thyroid surgery, and none had received any treatment before it. Through MiXCR, TCRdb re-clonotyped the PCR reads. The data show 15,000 to 20,000 clones, approximately 27% seen once. The sample was tumor tissue. Receptors originate from a female donor with papillary thyroid cancer or a benign thyroid nodule (not recorded which). Some clones in this sample may be carry-over from other donors' samples.

This clone was counted ten times or more. The junction differs from germline at one of its ends, possibly a read error. The same CDR3 can be traced to other DNA sequences in this sample. This rearrangement joins TRBV24-1 to TRBJ2-5; D is unclear. Looked up from germline, CDR1 is KGHDR and CDR2 is SFDVKD. This CDR3 has 13 residues. The CDR3 sequence: CATSDSAQETQYF. CDR3 nucleotide sequence: TGTGCCACCAGTGATTCCGCCCAAGAGACTCAGTACTTC.

The rearrangement joins TRBV11-3 to TRBJ2-2; D unresolved. Germline CDR1 reads SGHNT; CDR2 reads YENEEA. The V end was cut by 4 bases, the J end by 4 bases, with 10 bases between. The CDR3 runs 14 residues. CDR3 protein: CASSSIFGTGELFF. The CDR3, as DNA: TGTGCCAGCAGCTCCATTTTTGGCACCGGGGAGCTGTTTTTT.

This clone was recorded many times. This chain uses TRBV20-1 with TRBJ1-5; D not certain. Germline CDR1 is DFQATT and CDR2 is SNEGSKA (reference sequence). The CDR3 is 14 amino acids. Between the trimmed V and J ends, which lost 3 bases and 6 bases, there was a span of 15 bases. In DNA form, the CDR3 reads TGCAGTGCTAGGGGCGGAACAGCGGTTCAGCCCCAGCATTTT. Its protein is CSARGGTAVQPQHF.

As concerns this clone: A junction end diverges from the germline sequence, so it may reflect a read error. The chain recombines TRBV19 with TRBJ2-2, with TRBD2 identical over 7 bases. This CDR3 spans 18 amino acids. CDR1 LNHDA and CDR2 SQIVND come from the germline V gene (reference sequence). DNA of the CDR3: TGTGCCAGTAGGCCGACTAGCTCCCAGCGGGGTAACACCTGGGAGTTGTTTTTT. As protein: CASRPTSSQRGNTWELFF.

This chain joins TRBV6-1 and TRBJ2-7, with TRBD1 matching 9 bases. Germline-derived CDR1 and CDR2 are MNHNS and SASEGT. The CDR3 consists of 15 residues. V gave up 9 bases and J gave up 5 bases; unmatched junction bases: 14. CDR3 sequence (DNA): TGTGCCAGTAACTCCCCGGGACAGGGAATTAACGAGCAGTACTTC. Protein product: CASNSPGQGINEQYF.

By share of the sample, this clone is medium-sized. This sequence joins TRBV6-1 and TRBJ2-5; D perhaps matches TRBD2 (6 bases). CDR1 and CDR2 (germline): MNHNS, SASEGT. The V gene lost 3 bases and the J gene lost 5 bases, with 19 bases spanning the gap. This CDR3 contains 16 residues. The DNA for the CDR3 is TGTGCCAGCAGTGATGGTGTGGGGGGTTGGGGGGAGACCCAGTACTTC. It translates to CASSDGVGGWGETQYF.

This clone has a handful of counts. The chain is built from TRBV28 and TRBJ1-2, with 7 bases lining up with TRBD1. This CDR3 has 14 amino acids. V trimming: 5 bases; J trimming: 6 bases; junction bases outside the gene matches: 9. The germline CDR1 and CDR2 sequences are MDHEN and SYDVKM. The CDR3 here is CASSPPRQGDGYTF. The DNA of the CDR3 is TGTGCCAGCAGTCCCCCCCGACAGGGAGATGGCTACACCTTC.